Following are 24 T cell receptor beta chains from one sample sequenced in a study of blood T cells in healthy people across ages. Alongside a J-beta primer mix, a sample-barcoded 5' primer served in a second PCR lasting roughly 6 to 11 cycles. From the 5' RACE reads, TCRdb called clonotypes with MiXCR, one entry per CDR3 protein. The sample records 600,000 to 1,000,000 distinct CDR3 sequences, around 25% being singletons. The data were also submitted as part of a second study, on T cells of mothers and their children.

Sequences were obtained from blood. Receptors were obtained from a boy aged 10-17 years in good health.

The CDR3 DNA reads as TGCGCCAGCAGCCAAGCTTCATATCGGGAGCTGTTTTTT. This encodes CASSQASYRELFF. The V call is TRBV4-3, the J call TRBJ2-2; D gene uncertain. The CDR3 loop spans 13 amino acids. V was shortened by 1 base and J by 9 bases, with 9 bases between the two germline ends. Germline assignment: CDR1 LGHNA and CDR2 YSLEER.

CDR3 DNA sequence: TGTGCCAGCAGCCCGAGGGGGGGACAGAGTTCTGAAGCTTTCTTT. Encoded protein: CASSPRGGQSSEAFF. The chain uses TRBV9 and TRBJ1-1, with TRBD1 matching 7 bases. V trimming: 4 bases; J trimming: 6 bases; junction bases outside the gene matches: 12. This CDR3 has 15 amino acids. The germline V gene encodes CDR1 SGDLS and CDR2 YYNGEE.

The chain joins TRBV5-1 to TRBJ2-7; 11 bases are a match to TRBD2. The CDR3 is 16 residues long. Germline trimming cut 1 base from V and 0 bases from J; bases unmatched to any gene: 3. CDR1 and CDR2 from the germline V gene are SGHRS and YFSETQ. CDR3: CASSLLAGGYSYEQYF. DNA of the CDR3: TGCGCCAGCAGCTTGCTAGCGGGGGGCTACTCCTACGAGCAGTACTTC.

The rearrangement uses TRBV5-6 and TRBJ2-7, with D possibly matching TRBD1 (6 bases). Germline lookup yields CDR1 SGHDT and CDR2 YYEEEE. CDR3 size: 13 residues. V gave up 0 bases and J gave up 6 bases, with 10 bases separating them. CDR3 nucleotide sequence: TGTGCCAGCAGCTTGGGTCTCAGGGGCGAGCAGTACTTC. Amino acids: CASSLGLRGEQYF.

This clonotype occurred a few times. The chain carries TRBV7-9 and TRBJ1-5; TRBD1 might be the D (6 bases). The V gene's germline CDR1 is SEHNR and CDR2 FQNEAQ (reference sequence). The CDR3 runs 15 residues. V lost 5 bases, J lost 1 base, and 12 bases lay in between. In nucleotides, the CDR3 is TGTGCCAGCAGCAACGCAGGGGAAAGCAATCAGCCCCAGCATTTT. Translated: CASSNAGESNQPQHF. The full variable domain, in which reference TRBV7-9 and TRBJ1-5 provide the parts outside the CDR3, is DTGVSQNPRHKITKRGQNVTFRCDPISEHNRLYWYRQTLGQGPEFLTYFQNEAQLEKSRLLSDRFSAERPKGSFSTLEIQRTEQGDSAMYLCASSNAGESNQPQHFGDGTRLSIL.

In its sample, this clonotype was seen a few times. CDR3 DNA: TGTGCCAGCAGCTTTGACAGGGGAGGAGAGACCCAGTACTTC. Encoded protein: CASSFDRGGETQYF. V is TRBV7-9 and J is TRBJ2-5, with 8 bases aligning to TRBD1. Trimming at V came to 3 bases and at J to 4 bases, leaving 4 bases not matched to a gene. The CDR3 contains 14 residues. CDR1 is SEHNR, CDR2 FQNEAQ, per germline (reference sequence).

This rearrangement joins TRBV3-1 to TRBJ2-6; a possible D gene is TRBD1 (6 bases). Germline values: CDR1 LGHDT, CDR2 YNNKEL (reference sequence). The ends were cut back, 5 bases at V and 1 base at J, with 21 bases in the middle. The CDR3 loop spans 19 amino acids. The CDR3 DNA sequence: TGTGCCAGCAGCTCCTGGCGCAGGGGATCGGCGTCTGGGGCCAACGTCCTGACTTTC. Protein sequence: CASSSWRRGSASGANVLTF.

This clonotype has just a few counts. This chain connects TRBV20-1 to TRBJ2-7, with no clear D. CDR1 is DFQATT and CDR2 is SNEGSKA in the germline V gene (reference sequence). Trimming stripped 3 bases from V and 3 bases from J, with 9 bases between. The CDR3 extends over 12 amino acids. CDR3 loop: CSASQYRYEQYF. The DNA for the CDR3 is TGCAGTGCTAGTCAGTATCGCTACGAGCAGTACTTC.

This clonotype was observed a handful of times. The rearrangement uses TRBV7-2 and TRBJ2-3, with a weak D call TRBD1 (5 bases). Germline CDR1 reads SGHTA; CDR2 reads FQGNSA. CDR3 size: 15 residues. The germline V and J ends were trimmed by 4 bases and 3 bases, with 14 bases remaining between them. CDR3 sequence (DNA): TGTGCCAGCAGCTCCCTCTCAGGGATTACAGATACGCAGTATTTT. This gives the protein CASSSLSGITDTQYF.

The chain recombines TRBV28 with TRBJ1-6, with D possibly matching TRBD1 (5 bases). V lost 1 base and J lost 6, with 10 bases in between. Germline values: CDR1 MDHEN, CDR2 SYDVKM. The CDR3 covers 15 residues. The CDR3 region is CASSLFRVGNSPLHF. In nucleotides, the CDR3 is TGTGCCAGCAGTTTATTCAGGGTTGGTAATTCACCCCTCCACTTT.

This clonotype was detected a few times. The V call is TRBV6-1, the J call TRBJ1-2; D unresolved. The CDR3 runs to 14 residues. V lost 5 bases to trimming and J lost 6 bases, with 16 bases between them. Per the germline V gene, CDR1 is MNHNS and CDR2 is SASEGT. Here the CDR3 reads CASSPSGTRDGYTF. CDR3 sequence (DNA): TGTGCCAGCAGTCCGAGTGGTACCCGCGATGGCTACACCTTC.

This clonotype was recorded a few times. The chain couples TRBV20-1 to TRBJ2-7, with D perhaps assigned TRBD1 or TRBD2 (5 bases each). CDR1 is DFQATT and CDR2 is SNEGSKA in the germline V gene (reference sequence). Deletions cut 6 bases from V and 4 bases from J, with 16 bases between. CDR3 length: 13 residues. DNA of the CDR3: TGCAGTGCGAGGGGTAGCGCGCGGTACGAGCAGTACTTC. Its protein is CSARGSARYEQYF.

There are many counts of this clonotype. The rearrangement joins TRBV24-1 to TRBJ2-4; the match to TRBD1 covers 7 bases. V shed 3 bases, J shed 3 bases, and the junction held 7 bases outside the gene matches. The length of the CDR3 is 16 residues. Germline lookup yields CDR1 KGHDR and CDR2 SFDVKD. CDR3 nucleotide sequence: TGTGCCACCAGTGATGGACAGGCCGAGGGCAAAAACATTCAGTACTTC. Residues: CATSDGQAEGKNIQYF.

This clonotype was counted at least ten times. The rearrangement uses TRBV6-5 and TRBJ2-6; the match to TRBD2 covers 7 bases. Germline V CDR1 and CDR2: MNHEY, SVGAGI. J was trimmed by 1 base and V by 5 bases; bases with no gene match: 2. The CDR3 runs to 15 residues. The CDR3 loop is CASSPGGSGANVLTF. The CDR3 DNA follows: TGTGCCAGCAGTCCGGGAGGTTCTGGGGCCAACGTCCTGACTTTC.

J is TRBJ2-7 and V is TRBV29-1, with 7 bases matching TRBD1. Germline CDR1 and CDR2: SQVTM and ANQGSEA. V lost 7 bases, J lost 4 bases, and 7 bases stayed unmatched. The CDR3 sequence is 12 residues long. The CDR3 here is CSASGGAYEQYF. The CDR3 DNA follows: TGCAGCGCCTCAGGGGGTGCGTACGAGCAGTACTTC.

The CDR3 DNA follows: TGTGCCAGCAGTACAGGGAGCACAGATACGCAGTATTTT. This codes for CASSTGSTDTQYF. The gene calls are TRBV28 and TRBJ2-3; possibly TRBD1 for D (6 bases). V lost 5 bases, J lost 0 bases, and 6 bases lay in between. Germline V gives CDR1 MDHEN, CDR2 SYDVKM. The CDR3 runs to 13 residues.

This clonotype was recorded at least ten times. This rearrangement joins TRBV29-1 to TRBJ2-3, with TRBD2 as a possible D gene (5 bases). Germline loops: CDR1 SQVTM, CDR2 ANQGSEA. V lost 2 bases to trimming and J lost 4 bases, with 7 bases between them. The CDR3 totals 12 residues. The CDR3 region has the DNA TGCAGCGTTGAACTAGCTGCAGATACGCAGTATTTT. This codes for CSVELAADTQYF.

This chain connects TRBV4-1 to TRBJ1-1; tentative D call: TRBD1 (5 bases). CDR3 length: 13 amino acids. Trimming shortened V by 4 bases and J by 7 bases, and 13 bases separated the two germline ends. The germline V gene has CDR1 MGHRA and CDR2 YSYEKL. CDR3 residues: CASSRRDLGEAFF. The DNA of the CDR3 is TGCGCCAGCAGCCGCAGGGATTTGGGTGAAGCTTTCTTT.

Points on this clonotype: The limits of the CDR3 on the DNA are not certain, so only TCRdb's listed CDR3 is given. The J gene is TRBJ2-7, the V gene TRBV28. Termini included, the CDR3 measures 15 amino acids. The germline CDR1 and CDR2 sequences are MDHEN and SYDVKM. The CDR3 region is CASSSSDRSSYEQYF.

This clonotype came up a few times. The chain employs TRBV10-3 and TRBJ2-1, with 9 bases fitting TRBD1. From germline, CDR1 is ENHRY and CDR2 SYGVKD. The CDR3 contains 12 residues. V was pared by 11 bases and J by 6 bases, with 5 bases of the junction left unmatched. CDR3 coding DNA: TGTGCCGCGGGACAGGGTTTCAATGAGCAGTTCTTC. Translated, it gives CAAGQGFNEQFF.

This clonotype was seen more than once but under ten times. DNA for the CDR3: TGTGCCAGCGGACAGGGAGGCTACGAGCAGTACTTC. Translation gives CASGQGGYEQYF. The rearrangement joins TRBV6-2 or TRBV6-3 to TRBJ2-5, with 8 bases aligning to TRBD1. TRBJ2-7 matches the DNA end more closely, so the J call is doubtful. The V gene's germline CDR1 is MNHEY and CDR2 SVGEGT. The CDR3 has 12 residues.

This clonotype was observed a handful of times. This chain uses TRBV28 with TRBJ2-7; weak D call: TRBD1 (6 bases). Germline V gene data show CDR1 as MDHEN and CDR2 as SYDVKM. V dropped 6 bases and J dropped 0 bases, with 18 bases sitting between them. This CDR3 is 16 amino acids long. DNA of the CDR3: TGTGCCAGCAGCCCGTTTGGGGGCTCTAGCTCCTACGAGCAGTACTTC. Protein: CASSPFGGSSSYEQYF.

This clonotype came up a few times. A much bigger clone sits one base away, suggesting this may be a read error. The chain joins TRBV4-3 to TRBJ1-1, with D possibly matching TRBD1 (5 bases). CDR3 length: 14 amino acids. The germline V gene has CDR1 LGHNA and CDR2 YSLEER. Trimming took 8 bases from V and 4 from J, leaving 17 bases between them. CDR3 region: CASGPTPGGTEAFF. In DNA, the CDR3 is TGCGCCAGCGGCCCCACCCCGGGGGGCACTGAAGCTTTCTTT.

The V gene is TRBV12-3 or TRBV12-4, the J gene TRBJ2-5, with D possibly matching TRBD2 (6 bases). The DNA end lines up better with TRBJ2-1; the J call may be wrong. The CDR3 totals 13 residues. Here the CDR3 reads CASSFAAGNEQFF. In nucleotides, the CDR3 is TGTGCCAGCAGCTTCGCAGCGGGCAATGAGCAGTTCTTC.